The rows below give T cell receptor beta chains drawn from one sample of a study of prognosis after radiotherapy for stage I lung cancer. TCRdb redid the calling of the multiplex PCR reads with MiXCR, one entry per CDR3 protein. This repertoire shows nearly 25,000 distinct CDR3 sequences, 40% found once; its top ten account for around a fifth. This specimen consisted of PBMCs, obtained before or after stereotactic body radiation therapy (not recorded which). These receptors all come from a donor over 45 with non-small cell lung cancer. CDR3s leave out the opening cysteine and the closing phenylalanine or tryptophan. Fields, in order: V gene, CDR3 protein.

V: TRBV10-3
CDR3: AIMGCTDTQY

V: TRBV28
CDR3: ASSFQNYEQY

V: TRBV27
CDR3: ASSHGDSLQPQY

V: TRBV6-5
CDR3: ASSSESGTSSYEHY

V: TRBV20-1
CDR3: SANIAGGPGTQY

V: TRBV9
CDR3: ASSPFLASSSEQY

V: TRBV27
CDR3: ASSFLAGGGSVTQY

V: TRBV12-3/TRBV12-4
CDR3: ASSRFDRVDYGYT

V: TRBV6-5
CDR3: ASSYSASSYT

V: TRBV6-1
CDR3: ASSLSLSPSSYNEQF

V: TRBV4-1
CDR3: ASSQEVLAGGLF

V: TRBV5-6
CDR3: ASSQNALRGENTDTQY

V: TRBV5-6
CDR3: ASSSRGGGETQY

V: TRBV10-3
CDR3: AISTPGQGGNEQF

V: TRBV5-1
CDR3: ASSPEQGALYGNTIY

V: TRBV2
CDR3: ASSYSNGGETQY

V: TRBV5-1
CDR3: ASSRGVAGKETQY

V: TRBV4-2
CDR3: ASSHSDRAQETQY

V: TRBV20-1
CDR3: SASMGGKAKNIQY

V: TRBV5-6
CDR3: ARGGDRGAGELF

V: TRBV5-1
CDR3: ASSFAAGDRDEQY

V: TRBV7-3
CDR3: ASSSEGGSYNEQF

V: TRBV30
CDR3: AWRASGSLANYEQY

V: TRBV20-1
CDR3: SAIESLNTEAF

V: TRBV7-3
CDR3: ASSLWYTQY

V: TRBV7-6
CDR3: ASSSTNPGNTIY

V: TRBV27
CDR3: ASIPRGDTQY

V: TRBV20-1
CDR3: SAESTGGCEQY

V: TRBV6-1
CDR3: ASSEEGGLRFGEQY

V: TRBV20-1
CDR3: SARDRSGSLYEQY

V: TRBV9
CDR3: ASSVGPIPFNSNQPQH

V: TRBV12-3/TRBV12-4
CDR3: ASSIRGHYNEQF